This T cell receptor (beta chain) was sequenced for a study of technical replicates of blood from a few donors. Germline CDR1 SGHDT, CDR2 YYEEEE. This CDR3 is built from 16 residues. Trimming removed 0 bases at V and 4 bases at J, with 16 bases between. Sequencing used immunoSEQ multiplex PCR; TCRdb keeps in-frame clones, though not all of them. This table has tens of thousands of clones, 95% appearing once. The clonotype was recovered from a human donor in good health. The sequencing sample was made of T cells isolated from PBMCs. This rearrangement joins TRBV5-6 to TRBJ1-2, with D maybe TRBD1 (6 bases). The CDR3 region is CASSLGPQGMGYGYTF. In DNA, the CDR3 is TGTGCCAGCAGCTTGGGCCCACAGGGAATGGGCTATGGCTACACCTTC.